The 14 T cell receptor beta chains reported below all come from one sample, sequenced in a study of shared clonotypes between healthy human individuals. Generated by immunoSEQ multiplex PCR, the TCRdb table keeps only in-frame clones and is missing some. This table has millions of clones, approximately 94% appearing once. Naive CD8 populations comprised CD45RO-negative cells positively selected for CCR7, excluding terminally differentiated effector memory CD45RA+ cells. Sequencing used naive CD8+ T cells sorted from blood. The receptors derive from a man between 18 and 29 years old in good health.

The V call is TRBV29-1, the J call TRBJ2-3, with unresolved D. Germline V lookup: CDR1 SQVTM, CDR2 ANQGSEA. The CDR3 spans 12 residues. Trimming stripped 6 bases from V and 11 bases from J, with 18 bases between. DNA for the CDR3: TGCAGCGTCGATGACTCCATGCACGGGCAGTATTTT. This gives the protein CSVDDSMHGQYF.

This clone was found once. In DNA, the CDR3 is TGTGCCATCAGTGATCTCGGGCAGAGCAATGAGCAGTTCTTC. This translates into CAISDLGQSNEQFF. The chain employs TRBV10-3 and TRBJ2-1; no firm D call. The CDR3 is 14 residues long. V lost 3 bases to trimming and J lost 6 bases, with 12 bases between them. CDR1 and CDR2 (germline): ENHRY, SYGVKD.

The gene calls are TRBV6-5 and TRBJ2-7; the D gene could be TRBD1 or TRBD2 (5 bases each). The CDR3 length is 15 residues. V lost 10 bases, J lost 3 bases, and 22 bases lay in between. Germline V gene data show CDR1 as MNHEY and CDR2 as SVGAGI. In DNA, the CDR3 is TGTGCCACCAGGGCCCCAGGGAGTGGGCACTACGAGCAGTACTTC. Protein: CATRAPGSGHYEQYF.

The chain employs TRBV2 and TRBJ2-3; D may correspond to TRBD1 or TRBD2 (5 bases each). The CDR3 loop spans 13 amino acids. Looked up from germline, CDR1 is SNHLY and CDR2 is FYNNEI. Trimming pared 4 bases from V and 5 bases from J, leaving 10 bases between. The CDR3 nucleotides read TGTGCCAGCAGTGGCGATGGGGGAGATACGCAGTATTTT. This codes for CASSGDGGDTQYF.

The V gene is TRBV6-5, the J gene TRBJ2-7; 7 positions match TRBD2. Germline CDR1 MNHEY, CDR2 SVGAGI. The CDR3 runs to 15 residues. The V and J ends lost 4 bases and 8 bases, in that order; junction bases with no gene match: 14. DNA for the CDR3: TGTGCCAGCAGTTCCGACGCCGGGGAGGGATTTAAGCAGTACTTC. Amino acids: CASSSDAGEGFKQYF.

The chain combines TRBV6-5 with TRBJ2-7; D not resolved. Trimming left V 0 bases short and J 3 bases short, with 15 bases between. The CDR3 is made up of 16 amino acids. Per the germline V gene, CDR1 is MNHEY and CDR2 is SVGAGI. CDR3 loop: CASSYSIGLGLYEQYF. CDR3 sequence (DNA): TGTGCCAGCAGTTACTCGATTGGGCTAGGTCTCTACGAGCAGTACTTC.

The CDR3 here is CASRDQGQGSTEAFF. The DNA for the CDR3 is TGTGCCAGCAGGGACCAAGGACAGGGTAGCACTGAAGCTTTCTTT. The chain couples TRBV6-1 to TRBJ1-1; the match to TRBD1 covers 8 bases. V dropped 6 bases and J dropped 4; count of bases not matched to a gene: 10. Germline loops: CDR1 MNHNS, CDR2 SASEGT. The CDR3 consists of 15 residues.

V usage is TRBV10-3 and J usage is TRBJ2-2, with 8 nucleotides matching TRBD1. V gave up 6 bases and J gave up 7 bases; unmatched junction bases: 4. The CDR3 extends over 13 amino acids. The germline V gene has CDR1 ENHRY and CDR2 SYGVKD. CDR3 nucleotides: TGTGCCATCAGGGGACAGGACGGCGGGGAGCTGTTTTTT. Translation: CAIRGQDGGELFF.

The J gene is TRBJ2-2, the V gene TRBV9; D gene ambiguous. V lost 4 bases and J 7 bases, leaving 17 bases between the germline ends. The CDR3 length is 15 residues. Germline CDR1 is SGDLS and CDR2 is YYNGEE. This CDR3 reads CASSKESRSDGELFF. CDR3 bases: TGTGCCAGCAGCAAGGAGAGCAGGTCTGACGGGGAGCTGTTTTTT. The full variable domain, in which reference TRBV9 and TRBJ2-2 provide the parts outside the CDR3, is DSGVTQTPKHLITATGQRVTLRCSPRSGDLSVYWYQQSLDQGLQFLIQYYNGEERAKGNILERFSAQQFPDLHSELNLSSLELGDSALYFCASSKESRSDGELFFGEGSRLTVL.

The chain couples TRBV5-6 to TRBJ2-5; D assignment may be TRBD1 or TRBD2 (6 bases each). V shed 4 bases and J shed 5 bases, with 15 bases lying between them. The germline gives CDR1 SGHDT, CDR2 YYEEEE. The CDR3 consists of 14 residues. CDR3 in DNA: TGTGCCAGCAGCGGGGGCGGGGTCGGGGAGACCCAGTACTTC. It encodes CASSGGGVGETQYF.

The chain uses TRBV30 and TRBJ2-1; a possible D gene is TRBD2 (6 bases). V dropped 8 bases and J dropped 10 bases, with 15 bases sitting between them. The CDR3 spans 11 residues. The germline V gene encodes CDR1 GTSNPN and CDR2 SVGIG (reference sequence). The CDR3 is CAGGESGEQFF. As DNA, the CDR3 is TGTGCCGGAGGGGAAAGTGGGGAGCAGTTCTTC.

The CDR3 loop reads CATSSRGSQGGWLGTDTQYF. CDR3 DNA sequence: TGTGCCACCAGCAGCAGAGGGTCACAGGGAGGTTGGTTGGGCACAGATACGCAGTATTTT. This sequence joins TRBV15 and TRBJ2-3; D may be TRBD1 or TRBD2 (6 bases each). Germline V gene sequence: CDR1 LNHNV, CDR2 YYDKDF (reference sequence). V was cut by 3 bases and J by 1 base, with 26 bases left in between. The CDR3 consists of 20 residues.

In this sample, this clone turned up once. The chain joins TRBV11-2 to TRBJ1-1, with 7 bases fitting TRBD1. The CDR3 covers 16 residues. CDR1 and CDR2 from the germline V gene are SGHAT and FQNNGV. V was pared by 2 bases and J by 1 base, with 7 bases of the junction left unmatched. Here the CDR3 DNA reads TGTGCCAGCAGCTTAACGACGACAGGGCCGAACACTGAAGCTTTCTTT. This codes for CASSLTTTGPNTEAFF.

The chain couples TRBV28 to TRBJ2-7; unclear D gene. The CDR3 consists of 14 residues. The germline CDR1 and CDR2 sequences are MDHEN and SYDVKM. V was trimmed by 6 bases and J by 0 bases, leaving 12 bases between them. This CDR3 is CASSHRDSSYEQYF. The CDR3 DNA follows: TGTGCCAGCAGCCATCGCGATAGCTCCTACGAGCAGTACTTC.